The entry that follows covers one T cell receptor beta chain sequence. Its antigen is still unknown. The record originates from a study of cytomegalovirus exposure and HLA in healthy donors. The overall study: Unique TCR beta sequences numbering 120 million or so came from around 180 million T cells in an earlier analysis.

The V end was cut by 3 bases, the J end by 5 bases, with 11 bases between. The CDR3 is 14 residues long. The germline gives CDR1 LNHDA, CDR2 SQIVND (reference sequence). Study-wide points: Later on, an analysis tied 15,000 or so TCR beta sequences to HLA alleles at 0.05 false discovery rate. Sequencing likely generated an artifact that appeared as a cluster of highly shared sequence variants.

60 Vbeta and 13 Jbeta primers were used in PCR. Some clones are missing from TCRdb's copy, which holds only in-frame ones; the method was immunoSEQ multiplex PCR. The repertoire holds about 150,000 clones, with approximately 80% as singletons. Donors were ostensibly healthy at sampling, although undocumented immune exposures were probable. This chain connects TRBV19 to TRBJ2-1; D is uncertain. Source material: PBMCs. This sequence originates from a man aged 30-40 years in good health and CMV-seropositive. CDR3 nucleotides: TGTGCCAGTAGTATGGCCGTCTCGAACAATGAGCAGTTCTTC. It encodes CASSMAVSNNEQFF.